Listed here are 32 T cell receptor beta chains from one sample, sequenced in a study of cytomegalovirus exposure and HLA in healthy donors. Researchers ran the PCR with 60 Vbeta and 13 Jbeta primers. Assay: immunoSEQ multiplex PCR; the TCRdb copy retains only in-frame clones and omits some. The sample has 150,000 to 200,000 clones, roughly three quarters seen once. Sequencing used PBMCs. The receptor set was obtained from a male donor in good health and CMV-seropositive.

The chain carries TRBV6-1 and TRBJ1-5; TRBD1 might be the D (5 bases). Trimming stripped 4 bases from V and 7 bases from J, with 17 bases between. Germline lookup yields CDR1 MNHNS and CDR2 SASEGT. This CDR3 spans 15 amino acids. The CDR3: CASSALGGGEQPQHF. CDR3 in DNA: TGTGCCAGCAGTGCCCTTGGGGGGGGTGAGCAGCCCCAGCATTTT.

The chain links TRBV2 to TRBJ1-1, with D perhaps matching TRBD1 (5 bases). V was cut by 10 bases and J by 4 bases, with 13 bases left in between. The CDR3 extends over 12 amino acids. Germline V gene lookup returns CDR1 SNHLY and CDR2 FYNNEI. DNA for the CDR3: TGTGCCACCAGGGACTCGGGCACTGAAGCTTTCTTT. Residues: CATRDSGTEAFF.

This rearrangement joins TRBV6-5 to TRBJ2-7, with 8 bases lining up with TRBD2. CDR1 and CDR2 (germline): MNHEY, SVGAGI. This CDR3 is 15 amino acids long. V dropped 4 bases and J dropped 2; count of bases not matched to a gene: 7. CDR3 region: CASSFFNGGAYEQYF. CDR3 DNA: TGTGCCAGCAGTTTCTTTAACGGGGGGGCCTACGAGCAGTACTTC.

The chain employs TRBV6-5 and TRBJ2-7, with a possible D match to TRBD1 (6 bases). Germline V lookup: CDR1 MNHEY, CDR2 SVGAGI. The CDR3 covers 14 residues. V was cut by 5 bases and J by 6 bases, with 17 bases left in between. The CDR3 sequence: CASSDRAGESEQYF. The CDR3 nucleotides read TGTGCCAGCAGTGATAGGGCAGGGGAAAGCGAGCAGTACTTC.

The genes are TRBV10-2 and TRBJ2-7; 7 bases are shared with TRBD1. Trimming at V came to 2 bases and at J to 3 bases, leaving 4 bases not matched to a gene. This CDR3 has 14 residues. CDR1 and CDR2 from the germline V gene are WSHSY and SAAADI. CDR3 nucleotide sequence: TGCGCCAGCAGTGAGGCGACAGGGTTCTACGAGCAGTACTTC. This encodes CASSEATGFYEQYF.

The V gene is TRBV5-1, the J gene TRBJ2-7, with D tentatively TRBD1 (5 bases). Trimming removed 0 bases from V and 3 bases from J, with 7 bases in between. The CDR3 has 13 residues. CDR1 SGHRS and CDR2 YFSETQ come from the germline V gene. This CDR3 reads CASSLGQIYEQYF. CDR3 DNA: TGCGCCAGCAGCTTGGGACAGATCTACGAGCAGTACTTC. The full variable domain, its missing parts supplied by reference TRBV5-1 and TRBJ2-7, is KAGVTQTPRYLIKTRGQQVTLSCSPISGHRSVSWYQQTPGQGLQFLFEYFSETQRNKGNFPGRFSGRQFSNSRSEMNVSTLELGDSALYLCASSLGQIYEQYFGPGTRLTVT.

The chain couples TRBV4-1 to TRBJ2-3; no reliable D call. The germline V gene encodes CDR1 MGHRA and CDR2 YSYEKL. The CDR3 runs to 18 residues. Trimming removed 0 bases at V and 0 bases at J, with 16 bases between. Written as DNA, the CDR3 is TGCGCCAGCAGCCAAGATCGATGGCCGGGTTCTAGCACAGATACGCAGTATTTT. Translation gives CASSQDRWPGSSTDTQYF.

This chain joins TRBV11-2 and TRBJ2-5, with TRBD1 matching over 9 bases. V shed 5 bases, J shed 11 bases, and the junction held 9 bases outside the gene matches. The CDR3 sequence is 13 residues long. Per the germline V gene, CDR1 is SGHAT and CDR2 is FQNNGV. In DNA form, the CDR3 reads TGTGCCAGCAGCCCGACGGACAGGGGTAAGCAGTACTTC. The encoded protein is CASSPTDRGKQYF.

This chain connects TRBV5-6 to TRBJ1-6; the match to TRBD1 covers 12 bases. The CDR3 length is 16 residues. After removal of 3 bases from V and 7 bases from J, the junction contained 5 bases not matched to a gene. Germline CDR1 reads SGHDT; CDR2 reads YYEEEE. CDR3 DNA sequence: TGTGCCAGCAGCTGGGGACAGGGGGCCGCGAATTCACCCCTCCACTTT. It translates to CASSWGQGAANSPLHF.

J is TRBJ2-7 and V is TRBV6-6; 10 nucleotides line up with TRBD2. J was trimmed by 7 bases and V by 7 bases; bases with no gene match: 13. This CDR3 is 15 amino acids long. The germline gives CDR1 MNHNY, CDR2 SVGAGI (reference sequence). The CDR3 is CASTFRPGLAREQYF. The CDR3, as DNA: TGTGCCAGCACCTTCCGTCCGGGACTAGCGAGGGAGCAGTACTTC.

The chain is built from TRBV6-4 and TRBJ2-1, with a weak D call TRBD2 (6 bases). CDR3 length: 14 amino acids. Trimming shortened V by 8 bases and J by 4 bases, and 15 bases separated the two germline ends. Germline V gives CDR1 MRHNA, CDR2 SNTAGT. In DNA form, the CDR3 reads TGTGCCAGCTGGGACTCCTTGGCTTACAATGAGCAGTTCTTC. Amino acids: CASWDSLAYNEQFF.

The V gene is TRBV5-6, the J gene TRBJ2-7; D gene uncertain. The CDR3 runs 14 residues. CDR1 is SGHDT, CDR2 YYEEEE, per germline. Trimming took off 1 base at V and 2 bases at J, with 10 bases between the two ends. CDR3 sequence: CASSLSLSAYEQYF. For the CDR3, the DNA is TGTGCCAGCAGCTTGTCCCTAAGTGCCTACGAGCAGTACTTC.

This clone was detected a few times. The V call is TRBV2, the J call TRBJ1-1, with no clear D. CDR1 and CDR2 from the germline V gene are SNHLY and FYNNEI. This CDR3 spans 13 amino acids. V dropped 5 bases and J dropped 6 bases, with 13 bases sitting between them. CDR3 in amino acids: CASSTFEGAEAFF. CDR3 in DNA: TGTGCCAGCAGTACCTTTGAGGGTGCTGAAGCTTTCTTT.

For the CDR3, the DNA is TGTGCCAGCAGCTTAGTGCGGCCTGGGACTGAAGCTTTCTTT. Its translation: CASSLVRPGTEAFF. The V and J genes are TRBV11-1 and TRBJ1-1; no firm D call. V lost 1 base to trimming and J lost 5 bases, with 11 bases between them. Germline CDR1 and CDR2: SGHAT and FQDESV (reference sequence). CDR3 length equals 14 residues.

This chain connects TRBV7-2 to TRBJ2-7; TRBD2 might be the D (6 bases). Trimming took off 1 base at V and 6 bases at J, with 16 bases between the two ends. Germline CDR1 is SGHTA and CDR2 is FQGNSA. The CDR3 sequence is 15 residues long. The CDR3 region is CASSLETGGWAEQYF. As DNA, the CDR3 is TGTGCCAGCAGCTTAGAAACCGGGGGTTGGGCCGAGCAGTACTTC.

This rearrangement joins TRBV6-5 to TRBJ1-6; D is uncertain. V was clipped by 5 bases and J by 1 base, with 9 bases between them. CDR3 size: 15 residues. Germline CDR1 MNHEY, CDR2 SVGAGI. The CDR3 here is CASSPFESYNSPLHF. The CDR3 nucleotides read TGTGCCAGCAGTCCTTTCGAGTCCTATAATTCACCCCTCCACTTT.

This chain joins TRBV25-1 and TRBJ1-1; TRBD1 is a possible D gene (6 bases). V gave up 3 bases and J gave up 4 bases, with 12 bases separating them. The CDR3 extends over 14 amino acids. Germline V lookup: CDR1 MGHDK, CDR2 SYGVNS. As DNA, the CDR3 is TGTGCCAGCAGTGAGGGGGCAGGGTTCACTGAAGCTTTCTTT. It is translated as CASSEGAGFTEAFF.

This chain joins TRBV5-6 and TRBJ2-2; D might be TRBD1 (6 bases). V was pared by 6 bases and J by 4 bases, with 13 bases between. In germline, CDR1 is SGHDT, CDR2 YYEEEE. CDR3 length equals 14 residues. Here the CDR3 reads CASTLGGVTGELFF. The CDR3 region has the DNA TGTGCCAGCACCCTAGGGGGAGTCACCGGGGAGCTGTTTTTT.

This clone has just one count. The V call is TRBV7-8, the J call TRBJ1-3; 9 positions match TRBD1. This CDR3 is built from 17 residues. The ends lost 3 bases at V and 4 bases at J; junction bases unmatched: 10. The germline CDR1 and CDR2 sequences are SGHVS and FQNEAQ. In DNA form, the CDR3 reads TGTGCCAGCAGCTTGAGGGGGACAGGGAATAGCGGAAACACCATATATTTT. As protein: CASSLRGTGNSGNTIYF.

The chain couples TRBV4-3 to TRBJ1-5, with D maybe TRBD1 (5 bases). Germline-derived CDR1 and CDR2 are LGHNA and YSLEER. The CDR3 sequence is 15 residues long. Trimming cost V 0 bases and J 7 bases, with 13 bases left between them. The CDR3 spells CASSQDRGSSQPQHF. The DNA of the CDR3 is TGCGCCAGCAGCCAAGATAGGGGCAGTTCGCAGCCCCAGCATTTT.

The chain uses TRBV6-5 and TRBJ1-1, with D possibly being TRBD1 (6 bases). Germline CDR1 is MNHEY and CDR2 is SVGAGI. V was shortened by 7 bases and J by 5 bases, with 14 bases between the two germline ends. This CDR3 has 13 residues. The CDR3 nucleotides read TGTGCCAGCACCCCAGGGGTGAGGACTGAAGCTTTCTTT. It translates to CASTPGVRTEAFF.

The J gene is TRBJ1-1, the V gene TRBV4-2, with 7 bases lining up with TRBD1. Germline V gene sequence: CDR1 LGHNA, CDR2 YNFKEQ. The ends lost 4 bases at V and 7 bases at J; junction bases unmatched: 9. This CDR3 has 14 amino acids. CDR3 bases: TGTGCCAGCAGCCTTCGAAAGGGGGCCTATGAAGCTTTCTTT. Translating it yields CASSLRKGAYEAFF.

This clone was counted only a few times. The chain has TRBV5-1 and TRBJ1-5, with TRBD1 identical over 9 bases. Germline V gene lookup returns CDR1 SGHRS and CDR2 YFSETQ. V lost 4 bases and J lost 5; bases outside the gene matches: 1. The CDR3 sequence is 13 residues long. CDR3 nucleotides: TGCGCCAGCAGCCGACAGGGGGATCAGCCCCAGCATTTT. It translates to CASSRQGDQPQHF.

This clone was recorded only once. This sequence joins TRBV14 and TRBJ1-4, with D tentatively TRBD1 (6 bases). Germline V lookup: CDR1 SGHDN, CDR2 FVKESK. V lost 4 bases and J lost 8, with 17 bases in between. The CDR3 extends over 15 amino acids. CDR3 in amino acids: CASSPPGHRREKLFF. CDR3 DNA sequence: TGTGCCAGCAGCCCGCCGGGACACCGGAGGGAAAAACTGTTTTTT.

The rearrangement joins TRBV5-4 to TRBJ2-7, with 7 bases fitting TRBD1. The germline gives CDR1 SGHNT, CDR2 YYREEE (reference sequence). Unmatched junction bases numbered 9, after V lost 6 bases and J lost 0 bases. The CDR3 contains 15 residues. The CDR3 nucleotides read TGTGCCAGCACCTCGTGGACAGGAAGCTCCTACGAGCAGTACTTC. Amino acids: CASTSWTGSSYEQYF.

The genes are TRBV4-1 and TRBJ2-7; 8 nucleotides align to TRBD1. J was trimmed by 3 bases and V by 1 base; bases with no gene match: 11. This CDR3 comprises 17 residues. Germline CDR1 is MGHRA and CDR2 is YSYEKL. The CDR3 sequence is CASSQGGPGQGVYEQYF. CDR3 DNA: TGCGCCAGCAGCCAAGGCGGCCCAGGACAGGGCGTCTACGAGCAGTACTTC.

In DNA, the CDR3 is TGCGCCAGCAGTTCAACAGGGGACACAGATACGCAGTATTTT. As protein: CASSSTGDTDTQYF. V usage is TRBV10-1 and J usage is TRBJ2-3, with 7 positions matching TRBD1. Trimming cost V 5 bases and J 2 bases; bases outside gene matches: 4. Germline lookup yields CDR1 WNHNN and CDR2 SYGVQD (reference sequence). The CDR3 has 14 amino acids.

The CDR3 DNA reads as TGTGCCAGCAGTGAATTCAGGGCAACTAATGAAAAACTGTTTTTT. This gives the protein CASSEFRATNEKLFF. J is TRBJ1-4 and V is TRBV6-1, with D tentatively TRBD1 (5 bases). The CDR3 extends over 15 amino acids. Germline CDR1 MNHNS, CDR2 SASEGT. Trimming took 2 bases from V and 0 from J, leaving 7 bases between them.

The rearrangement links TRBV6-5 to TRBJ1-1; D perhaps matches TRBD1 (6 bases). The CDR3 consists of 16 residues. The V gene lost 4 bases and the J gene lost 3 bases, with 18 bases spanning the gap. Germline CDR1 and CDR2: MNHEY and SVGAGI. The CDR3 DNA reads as TGTGCCAGCAGTTCCCCCATTGGAGGGGGGGACACTGAAGCTTTCTTT. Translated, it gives CASSSPIGGGDTEAFF.

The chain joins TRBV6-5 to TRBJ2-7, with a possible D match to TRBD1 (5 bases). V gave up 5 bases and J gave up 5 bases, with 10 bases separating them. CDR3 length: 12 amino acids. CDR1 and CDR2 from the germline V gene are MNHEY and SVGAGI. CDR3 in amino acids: CASSQGSDEQYF. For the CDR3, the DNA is TGTGCCAGCAGTCAGGGAAGCGACGAGCAGTACTTC.

The CDR3 bases are TGTGCCAGCAGCTTTACAGATTCTGACCTTTTTCGCAAGACCCAGTACTTC. Amino acid sequence: CASSFTDSDLFRKTQYF. This chain connects TRBV7-9 to TRBJ2-5; D is unclear. With 3 bases removed from V and 6 bases from J, the gap between germline ends came to 23 bases. The CDR3 is 17 amino acids. The germline CDR1 and CDR2 sequences are SEHNR and FQNEAQ (reference sequence).

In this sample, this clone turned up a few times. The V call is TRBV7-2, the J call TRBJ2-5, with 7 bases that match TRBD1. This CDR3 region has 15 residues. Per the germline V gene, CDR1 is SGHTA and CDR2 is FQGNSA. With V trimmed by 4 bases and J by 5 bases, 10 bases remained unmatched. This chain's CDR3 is CASSYSVGGGETQYF. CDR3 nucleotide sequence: TGTGCCAGCAGCTATAGCGTAGGGGGCGGGGAGACCCAGTACTTC.